This is a list of T cell receptor beta chains from one sample in a study of T cell responses to AZD1222 COVID-19 vaccine. This table comes from immunoSEQ multiplex PCR, and its TCRdb copy is limited to in-frame clones, with some not included. This sample has approximately 80,000 clones, with approximately 85% found just once. Material: peripheral blood, obtained 28 days after the second AZD1222 dose. The receptors were gathered from an adult who received the AZD1222 COVID-19 vaccine. CDR3s include the opening cysteine and the closing phenylalanine or tryptophan. D genes are given only for firm matches. The size entry is marked missing in some rows and otherwise reads once, few, many or a size class.

j_call v_call clone_size d_call cdr3_nt cdr3_aa
TRBJ1-3 TRBV28 NA NA TGTGCCAGCAGTTTAGACAGTGGCGGAAACACCATATATTTT CASSLDSGGNTIYF
TRBJ2-3 TRBV10-3 NA TRBD1 TGTGCCATCAGTGGACAGGGGGCGGGAGATACGCAGTATTTT CAISGQGAGDTQYF
TRBJ1-3 TRBV9 NA NA TGTGCCAGCAGCGTAGAGACAAACTCTGGAAACACCATATATTTT CASSVETNSGNTIYF
TRBJ2-1 TRBV10-2 few NA TGCGCCAGCACTACCGGGCACAATGAGCAGTTCTTC CASTTGHNEQFF
TRBJ1-2 TRBV7-9 NA TRBD1 TGTGCCAGCAGCGGGGCCGACAGGGGAGCTAATGGCTACACCTTC CASSGADRGANGYTF
TRBJ1-2 TRBV5-5 NA NA TGTGCCAGCAGCTTGGAGGCGAACTATGGCTACACCTTC CASSLEANYGYTF
TRBJ1-5 TRBV6-1 NA NA TGTGCCAGCAGTGAACAGGGTGGGGATCAGCCCCAGCATTTT CASSEQGGDQPQHF
TRBJ2-7 TRBV5-1 NA TRBD1 TGCGCCAGCAGCCTGGGGACAGAGACCTACGAGCAGTACTTC CASSLGTETYEQYF
TRBJ2-3 TRBV28 NA NA TGTGCCAGCAGTTTATTTCTCCTGGCGCAGTATTTT CASSLFLLAQYF
TRBJ1-1 TRBV20-1 NA NA TGCAGTGCTGCCTGGAACACTGAAGCTTTCTTT CSAAWNTEAFF
TRBJ2-1 TRBV2 NA TRBD1 TGTGCCAGCAACCGGGACAGCGGCCGCGCGAATGAGCAGTTCTTC CASNRDSGRANEQFF
TRBJ1-2 TRBV29-1 NA TRBD1 TGCAGCGTTGAACGGACAGGCGACTATGGCTACACCTTC CSVERTGDYGYTF
TRBJ1-2 TRBV5-4 NA NA TGTGCCAGCAGCTTGGATACAGGGCCAAACTATGGCTACACCTTC CASSLDTGPNYGYTF
TRBJ1-6 TRBV28 NA TRBD1 TGTGCCAGCAGTCCCAGACAGGGGTGGGGACCCCTCCACTTT CASSPRQGWGPLHF
TRBJ2-3 TRBV10-3 NA NA TGTGCCATCAGTGAGTCGAGGGCCCAAGGGGATACGCAGTATTTT CAISESRAQGDTQYF
TRBJ2-7 TRBV9 NA NA TGTGCCAGCAGCCCCAACCCAGACTCCTACGAGCAGTACTTC CASSPNPDSYEQYF
TRBJ2-7 TRBV6-2/TRBV6-3 NA NA TGTGCCAGCAGTATAGAGGGAGATTGGGAGAAGTATGAGCAGTACTTC CASSIEGDWEKYEQYF
TRBJ2-1 TRBV12-3/TRBV12-4 NA NA TGTGCCAGCAGTGCCCGTTCCTACAATGAGCAGTTCTTC CASSARSYNEQFF
TRBJ2-2 TRBV4-1 NA NA TGCGCCAGCAGCCAAGGGGGGGCGAGCACCGGGGAGCTGTTTTTT CASSQGGASTGELFF
TRBJ1-3 TRBV18 NA NA TGTGCCAGCTCACCTCAGGGTTCCTCCGGAAACACCATATATTTT CASSPQGSSGNTIYF
TRBJ2-7 TRBV6-5 NA TRBD1 TGTGCCAGCAGTTACCGCGGGACAGGCTACGAGCAGTACTTC CASSYRGTGYEQYF
TRBJ2-5 TRBV7-2 NA TRBD2 TGTGCCAGCAGCGTGAGCGGGGATGCGAACCAAGAGACCCAGTACTTC CASSVSGDANQETQYF
TRBJ1-5 TRBV30 NA TRBD1 TGTGCCTGGAGTGGGACAGGAGGCAATCAGCCCCAGCATTTT CAWSGTGGNQPQHF
TRBJ1-6 TRBV28 NA NA TGTGCCAGCAGTTTGGACAGATCGGTTTCACCCCTCCACTTT CASSLDRSVSPLHF
TRBJ1-1 TRBV11-1 NA TRBD1 TGTGCCAGCAGCCTGGGACAGGGTGAAGTCACTGAAGCTTTCTTT CASSLGQGEVTEAFF
TRBJ1-3 TRBV18 NA NA TGTGCCAGCTCACCTGAAGGGGCTGGAAACACCATATATTTT CASSPEGAGNTIYF
TRBJ1-3 TRBV6-5 NA NA TGTGCCAGCAGCCGGAGCCAGGGATCTGGAAACACCATATATTTT CASSRSQGSGNTIYF
TRBJ2-7 TRBV11-3 NA NA TGTGCCAGCAGCTTATTCGACAGCTACGAGCAGTACTTC CASSLFDSYEQYF
TRBJ1-1 TRBV19 NA NA TGTGCCAGTATACCGGGACGGCGGAACACTGAAGCTTTCTTT CASIPGRRNTEAFF
TRBJ1-2 TRBV2 NA NA TGTGCCAGCAGGCAAATGGGACTCCGTGGCACCTTC CASRQMGLRGTF
TRBJ1-3 TRBV4-2 NA NA TGTGCCAGCAGCCAAGATTCGGTAGTGGCGTTTGCTGGAAACACCATATATTTT CASSQDSVVAFAGNTIYF
TRBJ1-1 TRBV5-4 NA NA TGTGCCAGCAGCTATATAGACAGTGAAGCTTTCTTT CASSYIDSEAFF
TRBJ1-2 TRBV3-1/TRBV3-2 NA NA TGTGCCAGCAGCCAAGATGCAAGGGGGGACTATGGCTACACCTTC CASSQDARGDYGYTF
TRBJ1-1 TRBV5-1 NA TRBD1 TGCGCCAGCAGCTCGGGTGAAACAGGGGGGACTGAAGCTTTCTTT CASSSGETGGTEAFF
TRBJ1-1 TRBV28 NA NA TGTGCCAGCAGTTTTGGGGTATTGGCTGAAGCTTTCTTT CASSFGVLAEAFF
TRBJ1-5 TRBV19 few NA TGTGCCAGTAGTATAGGGCAGGGTGCCCAGCCCCAGCATTTT CASSIGQGAQPQHF
TRBJ1-1 TRBV5-1 NA TRBD1 TGCGCCAGCAGCCGTAGAGGGGGCGCAGACACTGAAGCTTTCTTT CASSRRGGADTEAFF
TRBJ1-1 TRBV18 NA NA TGTGCCAGCTCAACGCTTCCCCGGGGCGGATCTGAAGCTTTCTTT CASSTLPRGGSEAFF
TRBJ1-1 TRBV19 NA NA TGTGCCAGTAGTGCCAGGGGCAGGGGAGACACTGAAGCTTTCTTT CASSARGRGDTEAFF
TRBJ2-7 TRBV7-8 NA NA TGTGCCAGCAGTTTACACTACGAGCAGTACTTC CASSLHYEQYF